These T cell receptor beta chains were read from a single sample in a study of T-cell memory formation after mild COVID-19. MiXCR was run by TCRdb on the 5' RACE reads, yielding one entry per CDR3 protein. The table lists 400,000 to 500,000 distinct CDR3 sequences, approximately 25% of them singletons, with roughly 8.7% in the top ten. The sample consisted of PBMCs or a T cell subset sorted from them (not recorded which). These receptors were collected from an adult woman who had mild COVID-19 (a few samples of this study predate the infection). Cell type and time point are not known. CDR3s include the opening cysteine and the closing phenylalanine or tryptophan. Each record gives: CDR3 protein, CDR3 DNA, J gene, D gene, clone size, V gene. A D gene is named only where the DNA matches it firmly. Only part of the rows carry a size: once, few, many, or a class if the clone is expanded.

CATSGQDGSPLHF,TGTGCCACCAGTGGTCAGGACGGTTCACCCCTCCACTTT,TRBJ1-6,NA,NA,TRBV24-1
CASSHRPASPSYEQYF,TGTGCCAGCAGCCACCGTCCCGCTAGTCCTTCCTACGAGCAGTACTTC,TRBJ2-7,NA,NA,TRBV7-9
CASSLVGGRNTGELFF,TGTGCCAGCAGCTTAGTAGGCGGGAGGAACACCGGGGAGCTGTTTTTT,TRBJ2-2,TRBD2,NA,TRBV7-2
CASSQGGTLQETQYF,TGCGCCAGCAGCCAAGGGGGGACACTCCAAGAGACCCAGTACTTC,TRBJ2-5,NA,few,TRBV4-1
CSAGEDYGYTF,TGCAGCGCAGGGGAGGACTATGGCTACACCTTC,TRBJ1-2,NA,NA,TRBV29-1
CASSMGTEAFF,TGTGCCAGCAGTATGGGGACTGAAGCTTTCTTT,TRBJ1-1,NA,NA,TRBV6-6
CASSETTGTGNSYEQYF,TGTGCCAGCAGTGAGACAACCGGGACAGGGAACTCCTACGAGCAGTACTTC,TRBJ2-7,TRBD1,NA,TRBV2
CASNSGELQVGELFF,TGTGCCAGTAATTCCGGGGAACTCCAGGTCGGGGAGCTGTTTTTT,TRBJ2-2,NA,NA,TRBV19
CSAIVTDRRSNNEQFF,TGCAGTGCAATAGTCACGGACAGAAGGTCCAACAATGAGCAGTTCTTC,TRBJ2-1,NA,NA,TRBV20-1
CASSQRGSLFF,TGTGCCAGCAGCCAACGGGGTTCTCTGTTTTTT,TRBJ1-4,NA,few,TRBV3-1
CAISASKNIQYF,TGTGCCATCTCGGCCTCCAAAAACATTCAGTACTTC,TRBJ2-4,NA,NA,TRBV10-3
CASSGGQSVDGYTF,TGTGCCAGCAGTGGGGGACAGTCCGTGGATGGCTACACCTTC,TRBJ1-2,TRBD1,few,TRBV25-1
CSARKITDTQYF,TGCAGTGCTCGAAAGATCACAGATACGCAGTATTTT,TRBJ2-3,NA,NA,TRBV20-1
CSVEDDRGYEQYF,TGCAGCGTTGAAGACGACAGGGGTTACGAGCAGTACTTC,TRBJ2-7,TRBD1,NA,TRBV29-1
CASRWTENTGELFF,TGTGCCAGCAGATGGACAGAGAACACCGGGGAGCTGTTTTTT,TRBJ2-2,NA,once,TRBV2
CAITREPGNTIYF,TGTGCCATCACGAGGGAGCCTGGAAACACCATATATTTT,TRBJ1-3,NA,many,TRBV10-3
CASSFGGQTYEQYF,TGTGCCAGCAGCTTTGGGGGCCAGACCTACGAGCAGTACTTC,TRBJ2-7,NA,NA,TRBV7-8
CASSVGLGNTGELFF,TGTGCCAGCAGCGTGGGGCTTGGAAACACCGGGGAGCTGTTTTTT,TRBJ2-2,NA,few,TRBV9
CASSPTLGFPKDTQYF,TGTGCCAGCAGCCCCACCCTGGGGTTCCCGAAGGATACGCAGTATTTT,TRBJ2-3,NA,NA,TRBV7-8
CASSQRTGGPREGYTF,TGCGCCAGCAGCCAGAGGACAGGGGGCCCACGCGAAGGCTACACCTTC,TRBJ1-2,TRBD1,few,TRBV4-3
CASSVLYGFDEQFF,TGTGCCAGCAGCGTATTATACGGGTTCGATGAGCAGTTCTTC,TRBJ2-1,NA,few,TRBV9
CASSRTSGGLIPTDTQYF,TGTGCCAGCTCCAGGACTAGCGGGGGACTAATACCCACAGATACGCAGTATTTT,TRBJ2-3,TRBD2,once,TRBV18
CASSSGLRNTEAFF,TGTGCCAGCAGTTCCGGGCTACGGAACACTGAAGCTTTCTTT,TRBJ1-1,NA,NA,TRBV7-3
CSALAGGQETQYF,TGCAGTGCTCTAGCGGGGGGACAAGAGACCCAGTACTTC,TRBJ2-5,TRBD2,NA,TRBV20-1
CASSLSQSGYEQYF,TGTGCCAGCAGTTTATCCCAGAGTGGCTACGAGCAGTACTTC,TRBJ2-7,NA,few,TRBV27
CASSPNPGRGNTEAFF,TGTGCCAGCAGTCCAAACCCGGGACGGGGGAACACTGAAGCTTTCTTT,TRBJ1-1,NA,once,TRBV12-3/TRBV12-4
CASSLGPGIMNTEAFF,TGTGCCAGCAGCCTAGGTCCGGGGATAATGAACACTGAAGCTTTCTTT,TRBJ1-1,NA,few,TRBV3-1
CSARRRAGTNEKLFF,TGCAGTGCTAGACGCAGGGCCGGAACTAATGAAAAACTGTTTTTT,TRBJ1-4,NA,NA,TRBV20-1
CAWSRGNGYTF,TGTGCCTGGAGCAGGGGAAATGGCTACACCTTC,TRBJ1-2,NA,few,TRBV30
CASSSQGRRTEAFF,TGTGCCAGCAGCTCACAGGGCCGAAGAACTGAAGCTTTCTTT,TRBJ1-1,NA,NA,TRBV7-3
CASSQENDQETQYF,TGCGCCAGCAGCCAAGAAAACGACCAAGAGACCCAGTACTTC,TRBJ2-5,NA,NA,TRBV4-1
CASSLESSGSYEQYF,TGCGCCAGCAGCTTGGAATCGTCGGGCTCCTACGAGCAGTACTTC,TRBJ2-7,NA,NA,TRBV5-1
CASSHWGQEQETQYF,TGTGCCAGCAGCCACTGGGGGCAGGAACAAGAGACCCAGTACTTC,TRBJ2-5,NA,once,TRBV14
CSAGGGLSSYNEQFF,TGCAGCGCCGGGGGAGGGCTAAGCTCCTACAATGAGCAGTTCTTC,TRBJ2-1,TRBD2,few,TRBV29-1
CASSFGTDYTGELFF,TGCGCCAGCAGCTTCGGGACAGACTACACCGGGGAGCTGTTTTTT,TRBJ2-2,TRBD1,NA,TRBV5-1
CASSEGPHRNEQFF,TGTGCCAGCAGTGAGGGCCCTCATCGCAATGAGCAGTTCTTC,TRBJ2-1,NA,few,TRBV2
CASSGQGVGYTF,TGCGCCAGCAGCGGCCAGGGGGTCGGCTACACCTTC,TRBJ1-2,TRBD1,few,TRBV5-1
CASSEEGGPYYEQYF,TGTGCCAGCAGTGAAGAGGGCGGACCCTACTACGAGCAGTACTTC,TRBJ2-7,NA,NA,TRBV2